This T cell receptor (beta chain) was captured by sequencing in a study of blood T cell repertoires in COVID-19. Sequenced by immunoSEQ multiplex PCR; TCRdb stores in-frame clones only, minus some. The sample lists some 120,000 clones, about 93% occurring once. Germline values: CDR1 SNHLY, CDR2 FYNNEI. The CDR3 covers 15 residues. Trimming pared 6 bases from V and 1 base from J, leaving 16 bases between. V gene TRBV2 combines with J gene TRBJ2-7; TRBD1 is a possible D gene (6 bases). Sequenced material: peripheral blood. This receptor was identified in a man aged 50 to 60 with COVID-19, enrolled during active disease. DNA of the CDR3: TGTGCCAGCAGCGCCACCAGGGGCGCTTCCTACGAGCAGTACTTC. This gives the protein CASSATRGASYEQYF.